This TCR beta chain is drawn from a study of T-cell reconstitution after alpha-beta-depleted transplantation in children (dated by TCRdb to about 2016). Background for the entire study: T-cell immune reconstitution after TCRalphabeta/CD19-depleted allogeneic hematopoietic cell transplantation in children was quantitatively tracked in the study by means of TCR repertoire profiling.

This clonotype was observed many times. Its specific antigen is unknown. The record has no base qualities; no much larger clone is one base away. Overall study results and their limits: The apparently early recovery of alphabetaT-cell counts about two months after transplant reportedly depended on only several hundred rapidly expanded clones that came from non-depleted graft cells. Hyperexpanded clone frequencies declined over subsequent months; after one year, T-cell counts and TCRbeta diversity were mostly attributed to newly produced T cells. In some patients, the high TCRbeta diversity seen at day 60 was put down to recipient T cells and intrathymic progenitors that had survived conditioning.

The library was generated by PCR. The sequencer listed for this sample is Illumina HiSeq 2500. TCR libraries were prepared with molecular barcoding, using unique molecular identifiers to normalize TCRbeta repertoire quantification. The public sequencing data were trimmed at Q25 with fastp and processed into clonotypes with MiXCR by TCRdb, which kept only in-frame beta chains. CDR3 protein duplicates are merged, each entry listing the most common genes and DNA. Across this sample there are 200,000 to 250,000 distinct CDR3 sequences, with just under 8.5% seen only once. Jointly, the top ten make up about 6.4% of the sample. CDR1 MDHEN and CDR2 SYDVKM are derived from the germline V gene. The germline V end is reduced by 8 bases and the J end by 3 bases; junction bases left unmatched: 8. From its cysteine to its phenylalanine, the CDR3 spans 14 amino acids. Kept here is only the CDR3 DNA, which spans 42 bases and is read in frame from base 1.

The meaning of the sample's treatment or condition label: allogeneic hematopoietic cell transplantation with graft depleted of TCRalphabeta T cells and CD19 B cells. Transplant recipients were children who received TCRalphabeta/CD19-depleted allogeneic hematopoietic cell grafts. The chain uses TRBV28 and TRBJ1-2, with 8 central nucleotides matching TRBD1. Material: PBMCs, mostly from graft donor cells, obtained 180 days after TCRalphabeta/CD19-depleted stem cell transplant. The TCR was taken from a male patient younger than 18 who had a stem cell transplant for acute lymphoblastic leukemia, so the T cells may come from the graft donor. The sequenced DNA: TGTGCCAGCGGCCGGACAGGGTTGGACTATGGCTACACCTTC. This yields the protein CASGRTGLDYGYTF.